These 14 T cell receptor beta chains were sequenced from one sample in a study of T-cell memory formation after mild COVID-19. TCRdb ran MiXCR on the 5' RACE reads and lists one entry per CDR3 protein. The table records hundreds of thousands of distinct CDR3 sequences, around 15% of them present only once. Input material: PBMCs or a T cell subset sorted from them (not recorded which). The receptors come from an adult woman who had mild COVID-19 (a few samples of this study predate the infection). Cell type and time point are not known.

This clonotype was seen repeatedly, ten times or more. This rearrangement joins TRBV5-1 to TRBJ2-1; 7 bases line up with TRBD1. The CDR3 is made up of 12 amino acids. Germline V gives CDR1 SGHRS, CDR2 YFSETQ. J gave up 7 bases and V 4 bases, and 2 bases lay outside the gene matches. CDR3 sequence reads: CASSAQGNEQFF. CDR3 sequence (DNA): TGCGCCAGCAGCGCACAGGGGAATGAGCAGTTCTTC. Using reference TRBV5-1 and TRBJ2-1 for the parts outside the CDR3, the full variable domain is KAGVTQTPRYLIKTRGQQVTLSCSPISGHRSVSWYQQTPGQGLQFLFEYFSETQRNKGNFPGRFSGRQFSNSRSEMNVSTLELGDSALYLCASSAQGNEQFFGPGTRLTVL.

Only a few counts were recorded for this clonotype. The chain couples TRBV5-1 to TRBJ2-5; 8 bases map to TRBD1. The CDR3 runs 16 residues. The junction had 8 bases not matched to a gene; V was cut back by 2 bases and J by 2 bases. Germline V CDR1 and CDR2: SGHRS, YFSETQ. The CDR3 is CASSFAGTGTQETQYF. CDR3 nucleotides: TGCGCCAGCAGCTTCGCCGGGACAGGAACTCAAGAGACCCAGTACTTC.

This clonotype was seen only a few times. The chain recombines TRBV7-9 with TRBJ2-2, with D tentatively TRBD2 (6 bases). The CDR3 runs 15 residues. V shed 5 bases and J shed 6 bases, with 16 bases lying between them. The germline gives CDR1 SEHNR, CDR2 FQNEAQ (reference sequence). In DNA form, the CDR3 reads TGTGCCAGCAGCGAACCGGGACTCCTTTCCGGGGAGCTGTTTTTT. Amino acids: CASSEPGLLSGELFF.

This clonotype has a count of ten or more. The chain joins TRBV3-1 to TRBJ1-1; D is possibly TRBD1 (6 bases). V dropped 5 bases and J dropped 2 bases, with 9 bases sitting between them. Per the germline V gene, CDR1 is LGHDT and CDR2 is YNNKEL (reference sequence). The CDR3 is 13 amino acids. Here the CDR3 reads CASSVQGNTEAFF. For the CDR3, the DNA is TGTGCCAGCAGCGTACAGGGTAACACTGAAGCTTTCTTT.

This clonotype has only a few counts. This chain uses TRBV20-1 with TRBJ2-3; D is undetermined. Looked up from germline, CDR1 is DFQATT and CDR2 is SNEGSKA (reference sequence). Trimming removed 4 bases from V and 4 bases from J, with 9 bases in between. The CDR3 has 12 amino acids. CDR3 sequence (DNA): TGCAGTGCTACTGACTCCTCAGATACGCAGTATTTT. This codes for CSATDSSDTQYF.

The chain uses TRBV24-1 and TRBJ2-5; 7 bases agree with TRBD1. The CDR3 is 14 residues long. The V and J ends lost 3 bases and 5 bases, in that order; junction bases with no gene match: 5. The germline V gene encodes CDR1 KGHDR and CDR2 SFDVKD. The CDR3 sequence is CATSDTGDGETQYF. CDR3 coding DNA: TGTGCCACCAGTGATACAGGGGACGGGGAGACCCAGTACTTC.

Details on this clonotype: This could be a read error, since a much larger clone is one nucleotide away. The chain recombines TRBV6-5 with TRBJ2-5; D remains ambiguous. V gave up 7 bases and J gave up 4 bases, with 4 bases separating them. Looked up from germline, CDR1 is MNHEY and CDR2 is SVGAGI. The CDR3 runs 10 residues. CDR3 sequence reads: CASIVETQYF. The CDR3 coding sequence is TGTGCCAGCATCGTAGAGACCCAGTACTTC.

V gene TRBV20-1 combines with J gene TRBJ2-2; D possibly uses TRBD1 or TRBD2 (6 bases each). V was cut by 6 bases and J by 0 bases, with 17 bases left in between. From germline, CDR1 is DFQATT and CDR2 SNEGSKA (reference sequence). The CDR3 contains 16 residues. The CDR3 bases are TGCAGTGCCTTCCTCCGGGGGCGCGCGAACACCGGGGAGCTGTTTTTT. Its translation: CSAFLRGRANTGELFF.

This clonotype was counted a few times. The J gene is TRBJ1-2, the V gene TRBV29-1; perhaps TRBD1 as D (6 bases). Trimming removed 1 base from V and 6 bases from J, with 9 bases in between. The CDR3 consists of 12 residues. CDR1 and CDR2 from the germline V gene are SQVTM and ANQGSEA. CDR3: CSVEGQANGYTF. The CDR3 bases are TGCAGCGTTGAAGGACAGGCAAATGGCTACACCTTC.

This clonotype was seen a handful of times. The V gene is TRBV3-1, the J gene TRBJ1-1, with D possibly being TRBD1 (5 bases). This CDR3 has 13 residues. CDR1 is LGHDT and CDR2 is YNNKEL in the germline V gene (reference sequence). Trimming left V 2 bases short and J 6 bases short, with 10 bases between. The CDR3 here is CASSQRRGAEAFF. CDR3 coding DNA: TGTGCCAGCAGCCAAAGGCGGGGGGCTGAAGCTTTCTTT.

This clonotype came up a few times. The rearrangement joins TRBV5-1 to TRBJ1-1; D not resolved. Per germline, CDR1 SGHRS and CDR2 YFSETQ. The CDR3 contains 13 residues. V lost 4 bases to trimming and J lost 6 bases, with 13 bases between them. CDR3 protein: CASSGRLDAEAFF. CDR3 nucleotides: TGCGCCAGCAGCGGGAGGTTGGACGCTGAAGCTTTCTTT.

This clonotype was seen a handful of times. The chain joins TRBV9 to TRBJ1-2, with D perhaps matching TRBD1 (5 bases). Trimming left V 0 bases short and J 0 bases short, with 12 bases between. CDR1 is SGDLS, CDR2 YYNGEE, per germline. The CDR3 extends over 16 amino acids. The CDR3 DNA follows: TGTGCCAGCAGCGTAGATGGGGCAGAGCCTAACTATGGCTACACCTTC. Amino acid sequence: CASSVDGAEPNYGYTF.

This chain uses TRBV15 with TRBJ2-3; tentative D call: TRBD2 (6 bases). Trimming removed 0 bases at V and 4 bases at J, with 14 bases between. Per the germline V gene, CDR1 is LNHNV and CDR2 is YYDKDF (reference sequence). This CDR3 is built from 16 residues. Written as DNA, the CDR3 is TGTGCCACCAGCAGAGATCGGACGTCGGGGGCAGATACGCAGTATTTT. Amino acid sequence: CATSRDRTSGADTQYF.

In its sample, this clonotype was seen a few times. The chain couples TRBV5-1 to TRBJ2-3; the D call may be TRBD1 or TRBD2 (5 bases each). Trimming removed 4 bases at V and 4 bases at J, with 13 bases between. CDR1 SGHRS and CDR2 YFSETQ come from the germline V gene. CDR3 length equals 14 residues. This CDR3 is CASSLGETSDTQYF. The CDR3 nucleotides are TGCGCCAGCAGCCTGGGGGAGACCTCAGATACGCAGTATTTT. Together with reference TRBV5-1 and TRBJ2-3, the CDR3 gives the full variable domain: KAGVTQTPRYLIKTRGQQVTLSCSPISGHRSVSWYQQTPGQGLQFLFEYFSETQRNKGNFPGRFSGRQFSNSRSEMNVSTLELGDSALYLCASSLGETSDTQYFGPGTRLTVL.